A single sample gave rise to the 12 T cell receptor beta chains below, sequenced in a study of blood T cells in healthy people across ages. A second roughly 6 to 11 cycle PCR used barcoded and J-beta primers. TCRdb reprocessed the 5' RACE reads via MiXCR and lists one record per CDR3 protein. The sample shows 1.5 million or so distinct CDR3 sequences, roughly 40% of them seen only once. Sequenced sample: blood. The receptors come from a young woman in good health.

The chain employs TRBV6-2 or TRBV6-3 and TRBJ1-5; D remains ambiguous. Trimming pared 2 bases from V and 2 bases from J, leaving 7 bases between. The CDR3 sequence is 14 residues long. Germline V gene sequence: CDR1 MNHEY, CDR2 SVGEGT. The CDR3 reads CASSYPGGNQPQHF. CDR3 nucleotide sequence: TGTGCCAGCAGTTACCCCGGGGGCAATCAGCCCCAGCATTTT.

The chain combines TRBV2 with TRBJ1-2; D is unresolved. The CDR3 is 16 amino acids. Trimming cost V 4 bases and J 1 base, with 16 bases left between them. From germline, CDR1 is SNHLY and CDR2 FYNNEI. The CDR3 DNA reads TGTGCCAGCAGTGGGGAGGTGGGAGACCTTAACTATGGCTACACCTTC. Residues: CASSGEVGDLNYGYTF.

This clonotype has just one count. The rearrangement uses TRBV4-2 and TRBJ1-1; TRBD1 matches 7 bases. The junction had 13 bases not matched to a gene; V was cut back by 1 base and J by 11 bases. The CDR3 sequence is 15 residues long. Germline loops: CDR1 LGHNA, CDR2 YNFKEQ. CDR3 nucleotide sequence: TGTGCCAGCAGCCAAGTTTACTCTACAGGGGCTGGGGCTTTCTTT. Its protein is CASSQVYSTGAGAFF.

The V call is TRBV6-1, the J call TRBJ2-3, with 7 bases matching TRBD2. The V gene end was trimmed by 2 bases and the J gene end by 11 bases; junction bases not matched to a gene: 1. Germline V gives CDR1 MNHNS, CDR2 SASEGT. The CDR3 totals 11 residues. CDR3 sequence reads: CASSESGGQYF. For the CDR3, the DNA is TGTGCCAGCAGTGAATCGGGGGGGCAGTATTTT.

The chain joins TRBV29-1 to TRBJ1-1; 8 positions agree with TRBD1. The CDR3 is made up of 13 amino acids. Germline lookup yields CDR1 SQVTM and CDR2 ANQGSEA. Trimming removed 7 bases from V and 1 base from J; junction bases left unmatched: 5. CDR3 bases: TGCAGCGCCGACAGGGGCCGGAACACTGAAGCTTTCTTT. Amino acids: CSADRGRNTEAFF.

The chain uses TRBV29-1 and TRBJ2-7; TRBD1 agrees at 7 bases. With 5 bases clipped from V and 3 bases from J, the junction kept 7 bases outside the gene matches. CDR1 is SQVTM and CDR2 is ANQGSEA in the germline V gene. This CDR3 has 13 amino acids. CDR3 amino acids: CSVLTGQFYEQYF. The CDR3 DNA is TGCAGCGTTCTGACAGGGCAATTCTACGAGCAGTACTTC.

This rearrangement joins TRBV29-1 to TRBJ2-5; no reliable D call. The DNA end favors TRBJ2-7, so the J call may be wrong. From germline, CDR1 is SQVTM and CDR2 ANQGSEA. The length of the CDR3 is 11 residues. The CDR3 coding sequence is TGCAGCGTTGATCCCCGGTACGAGCAGTACTTC. This encodes CSVDPRYEQYF.

The chain has TRBV7-2 and TRBJ2-5; a weak D match, TRBD1 (6 bases). The J call is in doubt because the DNA end fits TRBJ2-7 better. CDR1 is SGHTA and CDR2 is FQGNSA in the germline V gene. This CDR3 comprises 13 residues. The CDR3 region is CASSLRDTSEQYF. As DNA, the CDR3 is TGTGCCAGCAGCTTACGGGACACTAGCGAGCAGTACTTC.

In its sample, this clonotype was seen a few times. The rearrangement uses TRBV6-1 and TRBJ2-5, with TRBD1 matching 7 bases. CDR1 and CDR2 from the germline V gene are MNHNS and SASEGT. After removal of 8 bases from V and 3 bases from J, the junction contained 9 bases not matched to a gene. The CDR3 extends over 14 amino acids. In nucleotides, the CDR3 is TGTGCCAGCGTAGCCGGGACAGAGAAAGAGACCCAGTACTTC. Amino acids: CASVAGTEKETQYF.

This clonotype showed up many times. This chain joins TRBV6-5 and TRBJ2-7; D could derive from TRBD1 or TRBD2 (6 bases each). The V end was cut by 6 bases, the J end by 4 bases, with 16 bases between. This CDR3 spans 14 amino acids. Germline values: CDR1 MNHEY, CDR2 SVGAGI. The CDR3: CASRSAGQGYEQYF. The CDR3 DNA reads TGTGCCAGCAGGTCCGCGGGACAAGGATACGAGCAGTACTTC.

This clonotype was seen at least ten times. The chain joins TRBV6-6 to TRBJ2-7; the D is unclear. Trimming took 3 bases from V and 4 from J, leaving 7 bases between them. Germline lookup yields CDR1 MNHNY and CDR2 SVGAGI (reference sequence). The length of the CDR3 is 12 residues. CDR3 in amino acids: CASSYSIYEQYF. For the CDR3, the DNA is TGTGCCAGCAGTTATTCAATTTACGAGCAGTACTTC.

This clonotype was picked up many times. This chain connects TRBV7-2 to TRBJ1-5, with a possible D match to TRBD1 (6 bases). Germline V CDR1 and CDR2: SGHTA, FQGNSA. Trimming pared 4 bases from V and 4 bases from J, leaving 8 bases between. The CDR3 runs to 13 residues. The CDR3 bases are TGTGCCAGCAGCTCAAGGGGGAATCAGCCCCAGCATTTT. Translating gives CASSSRGNQPQHF.